This TCR beta chain was retrieved from a study of blood T cell repertoires in COVID-19 (dated by TCRdb to the early 2020s). About the investigation overall: Samples covering the acute and convalescent phases of COVID-19 were provided by collaborators in the United States, Italy and Spain. A freely available public database, intended as a resource for researchers studying the immune response to SARS-CoV-2, is where the repertoires were released. The samples were drawn from the first 160 participants of the ongoing ImmuneRACE study and from 1,254 subjects provided by 6 global collaborators. The prospective study material was composed of cDNA or gDNA derived from T cells, B-cell-depleted T cells, or PBMCs. The dataset comprised deeply sampled blood TCRbeta repertoires from subjects exposed to, actively infected with, or recovered from COVID-19. Sample metadata almost always included a de-identified subject ID, COVID-19 status, age in years and sex. Where available, HLA class I and class II types were obtained from metadata supplied by the sample provider rather than from assay-based typing.

The collaborating institutions used their own protocols to collect whole blood in K2EDTA tubes. For TCRbeta analysis, collaborators shipped samples as frozen whole blood, isolated PBMCs, or DNA extracted from either of those sample types. The cysteine opens and the phenylalanine closes a CDR3 of 15 amino acids. Only the CDR3 part of the read is kept: 45 bases, read in frame from the first base. From the germline V gene, CDR1 is SGHVS and CDR2 is FQNEAQ. Trimming removed 5 bases from V and 7 bases from J; the gene matches leave 12 bases unexplained. TCRbeta CDR3 regions were amplified from genomic DNA by means of the immunoSEQ Assay, a bias-controlled multiplex PCR. Per the authors' processing: The number of nucleated cells in each sample was estimated from the amplification of reference gene primers within the assay. Sequence reads were collapsed and filtered to measure the absolute abundance of every unique TCRbeta CDR3 rearrangement. For each sample, productive Simpson clonality was calculated by taking the square root of Simpson's diversity index across productive rearrangements. TCRdb took this table from immuneACCESS and kept in-frame rearrangements with V and J called. Such tables lack part of the clones; where checked against another copy, unresolved V genes explain under half of the gap, and the rest is unexplained. The V and J calls and clone size were taken over from that table, and D and trimming were inferred from the DNA. This sample lists around 99,000 clones; about 80% were detected once. Of the sample, over 4% is held by the ten largest clones.

Regarding this clone: Its antigen has not been determined. No qualities accompany the bases; no much larger clone lies one base away.

Points the paper makes about the study in general: How much clinical and demographic metadata was included differed by source and by participant, and the metadata was provided uncurated.

The sequenced material came from peripheral blood. The clonotype originates from a man aged 65-85 years with acute or convalescent COVID-19. The rearranged segments are TRBV7-8 and TRBJ2-7, with 9 central nucleotides matching TRBD2. The CDR3 in this case is CASSATVAGDFEQYF. Here is the DNA: TGTGCCAGCAGCGCCACGGTAGCGGGGGACTTTGAGCAGTACTTC.